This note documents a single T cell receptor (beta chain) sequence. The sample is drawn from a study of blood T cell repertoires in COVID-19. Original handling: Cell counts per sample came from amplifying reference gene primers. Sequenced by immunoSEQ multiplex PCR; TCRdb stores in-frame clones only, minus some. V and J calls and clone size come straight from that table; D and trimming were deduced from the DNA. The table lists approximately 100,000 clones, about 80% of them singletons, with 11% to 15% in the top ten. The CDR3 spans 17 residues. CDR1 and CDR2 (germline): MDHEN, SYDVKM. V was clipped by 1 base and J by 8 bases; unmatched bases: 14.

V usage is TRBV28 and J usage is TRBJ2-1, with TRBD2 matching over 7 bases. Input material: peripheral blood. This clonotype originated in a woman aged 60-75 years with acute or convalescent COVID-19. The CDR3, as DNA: TGTGCCAGCAGTTTATCCGAGGCGGGAGAGGGGAGAGATGAGCAGTTCTTC. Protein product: CASSLSEAGEGRDEQFF.